This T cell receptor (beta chain) was identified in a study of cytomegalovirus exposure and HLA in healthy donors. The PCR was carried out with 60 Vbeta primers and 13 Jbeta primers. Sequencing used immunoSEQ multiplex PCR; TCRdb keeps in-frame clones, though not all of them. The table has about 180,000 clones, around 80% seen once. CDR1 and CDR2 from the germline V gene are SGHKS and YYEKEE (reference sequence). The V gene lost 2 bases and the J gene lost 0 bases, with 11 bases spanning the gap. The CDR3 runs to 15 residues. Sequences were obtained from PBMCs. This chain uses TRBV5-5 with TRBJ2-5; maybe TRBD1 (5 bases). The sequence derives from a man aged 35 to 55 in good health and CMV-seronegative. CDR3 residues: CASSLQDPYQETQYF. CDR3 bases: TGTGCCAGCAGCTTACAGGATCCGTACCAAGAGACCCAGTACTTC.